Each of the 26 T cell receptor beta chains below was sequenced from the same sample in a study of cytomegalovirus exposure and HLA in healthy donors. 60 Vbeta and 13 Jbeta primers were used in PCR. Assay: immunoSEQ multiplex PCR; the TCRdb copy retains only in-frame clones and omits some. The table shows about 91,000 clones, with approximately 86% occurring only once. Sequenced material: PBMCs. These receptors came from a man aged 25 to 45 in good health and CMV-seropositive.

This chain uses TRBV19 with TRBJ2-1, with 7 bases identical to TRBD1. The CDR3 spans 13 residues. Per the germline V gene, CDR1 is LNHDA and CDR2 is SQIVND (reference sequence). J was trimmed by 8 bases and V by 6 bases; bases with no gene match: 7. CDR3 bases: TGTGCCAGTAGGAACAGGGGCGGGTATGAGCAGTTCTTC. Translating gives CASRNRGGYEQFF.

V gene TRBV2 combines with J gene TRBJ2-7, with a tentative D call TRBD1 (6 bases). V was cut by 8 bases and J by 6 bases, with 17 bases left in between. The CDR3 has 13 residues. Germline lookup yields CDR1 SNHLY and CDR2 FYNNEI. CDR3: CASGQQGLGEQYF. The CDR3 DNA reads TGTGCCAGCGGACAACAGGGTCTGGGCGAGCAGTACTTC.

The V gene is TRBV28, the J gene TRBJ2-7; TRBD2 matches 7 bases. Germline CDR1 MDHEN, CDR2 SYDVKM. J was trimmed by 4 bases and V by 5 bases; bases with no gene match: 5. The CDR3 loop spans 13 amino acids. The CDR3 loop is CASSPTGRYEQYF. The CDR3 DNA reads TGTGCCAGCAGTCCTACCGGGAGGTACGAGCAGTACTTC.

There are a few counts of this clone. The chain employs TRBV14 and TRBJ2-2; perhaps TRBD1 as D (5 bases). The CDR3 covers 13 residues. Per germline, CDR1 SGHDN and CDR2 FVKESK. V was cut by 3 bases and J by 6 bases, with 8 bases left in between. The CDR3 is CASSQTEAGELFF. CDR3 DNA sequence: TGTGCCAGCAGCCAGACAGAGGCCGGGGAGCTGTTTTTT.

The CDR3 is CASRAGTGVGYTF. The CDR3 DNA reads as TGTGCCAGCAGAGCAGGGACAGGGGTTGGCTACACCTTC. J is TRBJ1-2 and V is TRBV28, with 10 bases fitting TRBD1. The germline V gene encodes CDR1 MDHEN and CDR2 SYDVKM. The CDR3 has 13 amino acids. J was trimmed by 7 bases and V by 6 bases; bases with no gene match: 5.

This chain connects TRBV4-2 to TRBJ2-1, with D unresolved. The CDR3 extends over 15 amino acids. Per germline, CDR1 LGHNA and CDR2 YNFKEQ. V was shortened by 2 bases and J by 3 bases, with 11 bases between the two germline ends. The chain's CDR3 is CASSQLAFDYNEQFF. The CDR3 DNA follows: TGTGCCAGCAGCCAACTGGCTTTTGACTACAATGAGCAGTTCTTC.

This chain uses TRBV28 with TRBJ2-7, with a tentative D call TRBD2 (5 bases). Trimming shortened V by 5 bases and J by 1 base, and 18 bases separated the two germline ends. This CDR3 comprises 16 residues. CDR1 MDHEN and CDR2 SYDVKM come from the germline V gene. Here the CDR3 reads CASSRPWTRRSYEQYF. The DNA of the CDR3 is TGTGCCAGCAGTCGCCCCTGGACCCGGAGGTCCTACGAGCAGTACTTC.

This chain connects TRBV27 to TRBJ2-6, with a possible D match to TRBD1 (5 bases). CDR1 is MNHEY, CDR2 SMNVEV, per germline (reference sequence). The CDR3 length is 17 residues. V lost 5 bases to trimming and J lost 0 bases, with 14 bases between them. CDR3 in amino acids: CASSLYQGSSGANVLTF. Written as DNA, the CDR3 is TGTGCCAGCAGTCTTTATCAGGGATCCTCTGGGGCCAACGTCCTGACTTTC.

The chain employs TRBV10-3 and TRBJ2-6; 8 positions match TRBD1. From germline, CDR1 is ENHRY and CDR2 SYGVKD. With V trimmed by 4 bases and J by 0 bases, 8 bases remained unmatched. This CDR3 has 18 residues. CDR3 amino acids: CAISARATGGSGANVLTF. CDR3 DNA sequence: TGTGCCATCAGTGCTCGGGCTACAGGGGGCTCTGGGGCCAACGTCCTGACTTTC.

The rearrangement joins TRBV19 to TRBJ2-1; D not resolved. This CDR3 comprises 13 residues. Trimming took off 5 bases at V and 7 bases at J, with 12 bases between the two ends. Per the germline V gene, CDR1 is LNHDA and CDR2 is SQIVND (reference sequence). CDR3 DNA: TGTGCCAGTAGTTTCCAGGTTGGAAATGAGCAGTTCTTC. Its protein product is CASSFQVGNEQFF.

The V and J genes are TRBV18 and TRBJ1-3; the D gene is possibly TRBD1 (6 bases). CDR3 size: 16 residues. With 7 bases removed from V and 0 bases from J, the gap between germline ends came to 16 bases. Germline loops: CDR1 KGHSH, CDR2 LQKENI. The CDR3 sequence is CASLLPTGYSGNTIYF. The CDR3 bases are TGTGCCAGCTTACTACCGACAGGTTACTCTGGAAACACCATATATTTT.

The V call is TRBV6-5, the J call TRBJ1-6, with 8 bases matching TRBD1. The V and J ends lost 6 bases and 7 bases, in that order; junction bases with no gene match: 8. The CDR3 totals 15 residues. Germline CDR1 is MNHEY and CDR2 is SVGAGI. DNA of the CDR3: TGTGCCAGCAGCGAGACAGGGGAAGTGAATTCACCCCTCCACTTT. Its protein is CASSETGEVNSPLHF.

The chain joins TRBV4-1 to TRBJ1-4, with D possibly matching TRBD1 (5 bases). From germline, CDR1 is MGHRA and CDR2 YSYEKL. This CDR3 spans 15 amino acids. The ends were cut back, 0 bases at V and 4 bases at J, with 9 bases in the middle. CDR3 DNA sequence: TGCGCCAGCAGCCAAGATGGTCAGGGTAATGAAAAACTGTTTTTT. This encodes CASSQDGQGNEKLFF.

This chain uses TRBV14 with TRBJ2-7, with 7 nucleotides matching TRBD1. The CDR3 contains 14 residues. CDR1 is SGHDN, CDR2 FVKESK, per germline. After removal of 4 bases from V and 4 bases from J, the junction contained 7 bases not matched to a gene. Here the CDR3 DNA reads TGTGCCAGCAGCCTCCAGACAGGGCCTTACGAGCAGTACTTC. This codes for CASSLQTGPYEQYF.

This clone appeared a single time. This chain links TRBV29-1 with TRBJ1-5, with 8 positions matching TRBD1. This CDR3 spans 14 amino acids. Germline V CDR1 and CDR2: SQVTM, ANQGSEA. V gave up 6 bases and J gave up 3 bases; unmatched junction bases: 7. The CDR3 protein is CSVASGGFNQPQHF. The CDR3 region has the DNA TGCAGCGTCGCGTCAGGGGGCTTCAATCAGCCCCAGCATTTT.

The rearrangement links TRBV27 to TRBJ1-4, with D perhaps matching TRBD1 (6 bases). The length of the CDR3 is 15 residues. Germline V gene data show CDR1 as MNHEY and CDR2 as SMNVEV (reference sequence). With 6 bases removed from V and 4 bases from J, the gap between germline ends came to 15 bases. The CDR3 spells CASRGIQGLNEKLFF. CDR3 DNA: TGTGCCAGCAGGGGAATACAGGGCCTTAATGAAAAACTGTTTTTT.

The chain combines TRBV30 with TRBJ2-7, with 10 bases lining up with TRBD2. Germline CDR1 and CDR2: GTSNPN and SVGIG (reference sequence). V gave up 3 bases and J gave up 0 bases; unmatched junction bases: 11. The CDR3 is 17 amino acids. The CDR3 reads CAWRKLAGGPSSYEQYF. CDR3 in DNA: TGTGCCTGGAGGAAATTAGCGGGAGGCCCCAGCTCCTACGAGCAGTACTTC.

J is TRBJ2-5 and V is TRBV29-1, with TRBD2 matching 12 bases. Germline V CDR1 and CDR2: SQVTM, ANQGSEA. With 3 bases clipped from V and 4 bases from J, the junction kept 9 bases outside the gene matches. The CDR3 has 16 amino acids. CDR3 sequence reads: CSVERFLAGGGETQYF. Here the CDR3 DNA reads TGCAGCGTTGAGCGGTTTCTAGCGGGAGGGGGAGAGACCCAGTACTTC.

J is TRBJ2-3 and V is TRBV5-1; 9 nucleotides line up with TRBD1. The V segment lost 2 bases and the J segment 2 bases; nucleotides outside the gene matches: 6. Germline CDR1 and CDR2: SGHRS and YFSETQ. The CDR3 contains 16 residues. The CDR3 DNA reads TGCGCCAGCAGCTTAGGGACAGGGATGGACACAGATACGCAGTATTTT. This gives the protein CASSLGTGMDTDTQYF.

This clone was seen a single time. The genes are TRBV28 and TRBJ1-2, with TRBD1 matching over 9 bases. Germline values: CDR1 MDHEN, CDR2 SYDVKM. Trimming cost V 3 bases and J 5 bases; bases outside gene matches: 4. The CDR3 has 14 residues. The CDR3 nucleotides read TGTGCCAGCAGTTTCTCCGGACAGGGGTATGGCTACACCTTC. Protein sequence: CASSFSGQGYGYTF.

The CDR3 reads CAITSSGMREQYF. For the CDR3, the DNA is TGTGCCATCACTTCTAGCGGGATGCGGGAGCAGTACTTC. The chain carries TRBV10-3 and TRBJ2-7, with 9 bases that match TRBD2. The CDR3 loop spans 13 amino acids. Germline assignment: CDR1 ENHRY and CDR2 SYGVKD. Unmatched junction bases numbered 8, after V lost 7 bases and J lost 7 bases.

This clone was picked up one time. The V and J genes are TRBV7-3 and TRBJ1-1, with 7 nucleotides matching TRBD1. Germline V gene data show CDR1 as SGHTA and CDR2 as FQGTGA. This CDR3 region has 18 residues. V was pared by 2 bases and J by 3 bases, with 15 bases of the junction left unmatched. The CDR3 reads CASSLLSRQGGYDTEAFF. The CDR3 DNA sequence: TGTGCCAGCAGCTTATTATCCCGCCAGGGGGGATATGACACTGAAGCTTTCTTT.

CDR3 nucleotides: TGTGCCAGCTCTAAGGGGGACAGGTCTCTCGACAATGAGCAGTTCTTC. Amino acids: CASSKGDRSLDNEQFF. J is TRBJ2-1 and V is TRBV18; 8 bases line up with TRBD1. V lost 6 bases and J lost 5; bases outside the gene matches: 12. Germline V gives CDR1 KGHSH, CDR2 LQKENI. This CDR3 has 16 amino acids. The variable domain in full, completed from reference TRBV18 and TRBJ2-1, reads NAGVMQNPRHLVRRRGQEARLRCSPMKGHSHVYWYRQLPEEGLKFMVYLQKENIIDESGMPKERFSAEFPKEGPSILRIQQVVRGDSAAYFCASSKGDRSLDNEQFFGPGTRLTVL.

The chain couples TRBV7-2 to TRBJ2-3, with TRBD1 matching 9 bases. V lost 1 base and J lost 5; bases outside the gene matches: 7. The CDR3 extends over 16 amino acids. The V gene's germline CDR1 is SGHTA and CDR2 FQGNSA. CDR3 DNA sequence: TGTGCCAGCAGCTTAGGAACAGGGGGCTTGGAAGATACGCAGTATTTT. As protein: CASSLGTGGLEDTQYF.

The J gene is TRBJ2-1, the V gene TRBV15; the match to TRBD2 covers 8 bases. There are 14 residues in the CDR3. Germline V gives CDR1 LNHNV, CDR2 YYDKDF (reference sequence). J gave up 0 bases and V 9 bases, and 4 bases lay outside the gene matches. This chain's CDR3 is CATTSGSSYNEQFF. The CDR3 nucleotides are TGTGCCACTACGAGCGGGAGCTCCTACAATGAGCAGTTCTTC.

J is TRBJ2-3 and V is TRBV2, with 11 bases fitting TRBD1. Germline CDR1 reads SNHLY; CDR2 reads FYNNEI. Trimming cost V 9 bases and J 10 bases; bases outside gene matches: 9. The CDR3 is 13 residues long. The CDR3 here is CARRGGTGGSQYF. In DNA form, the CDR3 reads TGTGCCAGGAGGGGGGGGACAGGGGGTTCGCAGTATTTT.